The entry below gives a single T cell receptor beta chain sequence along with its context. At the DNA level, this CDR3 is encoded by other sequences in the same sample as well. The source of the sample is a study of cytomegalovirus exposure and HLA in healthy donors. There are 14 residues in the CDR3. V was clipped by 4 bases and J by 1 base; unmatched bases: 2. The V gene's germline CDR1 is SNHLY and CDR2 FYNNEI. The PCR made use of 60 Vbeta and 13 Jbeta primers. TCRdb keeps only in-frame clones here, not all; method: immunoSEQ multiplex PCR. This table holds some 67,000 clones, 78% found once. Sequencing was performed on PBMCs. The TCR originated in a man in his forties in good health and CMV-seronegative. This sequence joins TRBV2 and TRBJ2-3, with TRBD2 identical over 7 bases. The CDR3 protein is CASSGLAGTDTQYF. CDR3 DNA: TGTGCCAGCAGTGGTCTAGCGGGCACAGATACGCAGTATTTT. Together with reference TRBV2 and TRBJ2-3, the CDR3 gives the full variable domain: EPEVTQTPSHQVTQMGQEVILRCVPISNHLYFYWYRQILGQKVEFLVSFYNNEISEKSEIFDDQFSVERPDGSNFTLKIRSTKLEDSAMYFCASSGLAGTDTQYFGPGTRLTVL.